This passage covers 10 T cell receptor beta chains from one sample sequenced in a study of cytomegalovirus exposure and HLA in healthy donors (TCRdb year 2017). Receptor amplification or capture employed the immunoSEQ multiplex PCR assay. The multiplex PCR relied on a mix of 60 forward primers for TCR Vbeta segments and 13 reverse primers for TCR Jbeta segments. TCRdb mirrors the immuneACCESS table, restricted to in-frame sequences. Some clones are absent from its copies; in checked studies, under half trace to an unresolved V gene, and the reason for the others is unknown. For this sample the table gives roughly 88,000 clones, of which around 80% were detected only once. The top ten clones comprise 5.3% of the sample. The source material was PBMCs. The receptors derive from a man younger than 45 in good health and CMV-seropositive.

The genes are TRBV10-3 and TRBJ2-5; possibly TRBD2 for D (5 bases). This CDR3 region has 12 residues. Germline values: CDR1 ENHRY, CDR2 SYGVKD. V gave up 10 bases and J gave up 3 bases, with 12 bases separating them. The CDR3 coding sequence is TGTGCCACCAGCCAAGCGGAAGAGACCCAGTACTTC. It specifies CATSQAEETQYF.

The chain links TRBV25-1 to TRBJ2-3, with TRBD1 matching 7 bases. CDR1 and CDR2 from the germline V gene are MGHDK and SYGVNS. CDR3 length: 14 residues. V was clipped by 3 bases and J by 1 base; unmatched bases: 1. The CDR3 bases are TGTGCCAGCAGTGACACAGGGGGCACAGATACGCAGTATTTT. This codes for CASSDTGGTDTQYF.

This chain connects TRBV4-1 to TRBJ2-1, with a tentative D call TRBD2 (5 bases). Germline V CDR1 and CDR2: MGHRA, YSYEKL. Trimming pared 0 bases from V and 7 bases from J, leaving 10 bases between. There are 14 residues in the CDR3. The CDR3 loop is CASSQDLEANEQFF. In DNA form, the CDR3 reads TGCGCCAGCAGCCAAGATCTGGAGGCTAATGAGCAGTTCTTC.

The chain is built from TRBV6-6 and TRBJ1-2, with TRBD1 as a possible D gene (6 bases). CDR3 length: 16 amino acids. CDR1 is MNHNY and CDR2 is SVGAGI in the germline V gene (reference sequence). V shed 2 bases and J shed 2 bases, with 15 bases lying between them. The CDR3, as DNA: TGTGCCAGCAGTTACGGCTTTGACAGGTTGAACTATGGCTACACCTTC. It specifies CASSYGFDRLNYGYTF.

The chain combines TRBV5-6 with TRBJ2-5; 14 bases align to TRBD2. Germline V gene data show CDR1 as SGHDT and CDR2 as YYEEEE. The CDR3 covers 16 residues. J was trimmed by 3 bases and V by 4 bases; bases with no gene match: 5. The CDR3 DNA reads TGTGCCAGCAGCGGACTAGCGGGGGGTGGAAAAGAGACCCAGTACTTC. This codes for CASSGLAGGGKETQYF.

V is TRBV11-3 and J is TRBJ2-3; D is ambiguous. Germline V gene data show CDR1 as SGHNT and CDR2 as YENEEA. Trimming removed 1 base at V and 1 base at J, with 9 bases between. This CDR3 comprises 15 residues. The CDR3 loop reads CASSLGSLGTDTQYF. The CDR3 DNA reads TGTGCCAGCAGCTTAGGGTCACTTGGCACAGATACGCAGTATTTT.

The rearrangement uses TRBV18 and TRBJ2-2, with TRBD2 identical over 7 bases. J gave up 5 bases and V 6 bases, and 12 bases lay outside the gene matches. The CDR3 consists of 16 residues. Germline-derived CDR1 and CDR2 are KGHSH and LQKENI. DNA for the CDR3: TGTGCCAGCTCCAACCTAGCGGTTGAAGGAACCGGGGAGCTGTTTTTT. Translated: CASSNLAVEGTGELFF.

To note about this clone: Mismatch with germline at one junction end may stem from a read error. The chain is built from TRBV7-9 and TRBJ1-1; no reliable D call. CDR3 length: 13 residues. Germline CDR1 is SEHNR and CDR2 is FQNEAQ (reference sequence). This CDR3 is CSSSLDEGTEAFF. In DNA form, the CDR3 reads TGTTCCAGCAGCTTAGACGAGGGAACTGAAGCTTTCTTT.

A note on this clone: The same CDR3 can be traced to other DNA sequences in this sample. The rearrangement links TRBV6-4 to TRBJ2-1; 7 bases align to TRBD1. V was clipped by 3 bases and J by 5 bases; unmatched bases: 1. CDR3 length equals 13 residues. CDR1 and CDR2 from the germline V gene are MRHNA and SNTAGT. CDR3 sequence (DNA): TGTGCCAGCAGTGAGGGACAGAACAATGAGCAGTTCTTC. Amino acids: CASSEGQNNEQFF.

The table lists this clone with a count of one. The chain combines TRBV19 with TRBJ1-5, with D possibly TRBD1 on 5 matching bases. CDR3 length equals 15 residues. Germline V gene data show CDR1 as LNHDA and CDR2 as SQIVND (reference sequence). V dropped 3 bases and J dropped 4 bases, with 13 bases sitting between them. The CDR3 reads CASSMYLTANQPQHF. In DNA, the CDR3 is TGTGCCAGTAGTATGTATTTGACAGCTAATCAGCCCCAGCATTTT. Full variable domain (outside the CDR3, taken from reference TRBV19 and TRBJ1-5): DGGITQSPKYLFRKEGQNVTLSCEQNLNHDAMYWYRQDPGQGLRLIYYSQIVNDFQKGDIAEGYSVSREKKESFPLTVTSAQKNPTAFYLCASSMYLTANQPQHFGDGTRLSIL.